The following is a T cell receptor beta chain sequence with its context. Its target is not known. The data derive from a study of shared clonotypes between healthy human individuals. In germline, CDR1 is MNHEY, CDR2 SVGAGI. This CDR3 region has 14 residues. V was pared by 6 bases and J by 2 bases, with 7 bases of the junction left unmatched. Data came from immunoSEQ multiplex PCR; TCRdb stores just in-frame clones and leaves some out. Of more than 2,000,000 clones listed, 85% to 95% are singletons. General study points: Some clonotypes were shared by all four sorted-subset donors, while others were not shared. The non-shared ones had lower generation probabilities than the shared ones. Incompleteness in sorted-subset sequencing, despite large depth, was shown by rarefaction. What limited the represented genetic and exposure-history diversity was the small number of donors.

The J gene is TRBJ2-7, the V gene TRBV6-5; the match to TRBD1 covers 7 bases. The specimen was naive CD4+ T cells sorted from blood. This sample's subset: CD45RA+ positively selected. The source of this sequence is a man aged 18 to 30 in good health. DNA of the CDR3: TGTGCCAGCAGCAGGGACAGTCTGACCTACGAGCAGTACTTC. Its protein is CASSRDSLTYEQYF.